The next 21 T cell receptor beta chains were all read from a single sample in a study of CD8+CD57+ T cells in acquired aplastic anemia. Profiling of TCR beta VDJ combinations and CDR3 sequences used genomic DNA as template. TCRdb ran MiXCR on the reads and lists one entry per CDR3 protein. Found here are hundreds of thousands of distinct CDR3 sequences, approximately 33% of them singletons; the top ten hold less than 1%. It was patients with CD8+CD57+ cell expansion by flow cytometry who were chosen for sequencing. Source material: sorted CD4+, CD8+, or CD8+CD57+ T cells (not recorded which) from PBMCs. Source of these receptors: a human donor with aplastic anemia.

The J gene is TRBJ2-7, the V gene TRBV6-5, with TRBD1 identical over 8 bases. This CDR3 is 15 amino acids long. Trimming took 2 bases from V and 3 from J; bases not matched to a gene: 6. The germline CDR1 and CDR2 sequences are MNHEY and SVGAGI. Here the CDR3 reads CASSYTGTGIYEQYF. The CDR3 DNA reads TGTGCCAGCAGTTACACCGGGACAGGTATCTACGAGCAGTACTTC.

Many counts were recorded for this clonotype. CDR3 bases: TGCAGTGCAATTTCCCGGGGAGAGACCCAGTACTTC. Protein sequence: CSAISRGETQYF. V and J are TRBV20-1 and TRBJ2-5, with TRBD2 as a possible D gene (5 bases). Germline V gene lookup returns CDR1 DFQATT and CDR2 SNEGSKA (reference sequence). The CDR3 loop spans 12 amino acids. The V end was cut by 6 bases, the J end by 4 bases, with 12 bases between.

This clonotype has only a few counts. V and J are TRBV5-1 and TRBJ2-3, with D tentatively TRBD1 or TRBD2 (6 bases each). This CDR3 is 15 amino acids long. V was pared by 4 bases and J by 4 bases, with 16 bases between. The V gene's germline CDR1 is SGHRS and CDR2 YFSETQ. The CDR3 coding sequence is TGCGCCAGCAGCCCCGAGGGGGGTACGGCAGATACGCAGTATTTT. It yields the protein CASSPEGGTADTQYF.

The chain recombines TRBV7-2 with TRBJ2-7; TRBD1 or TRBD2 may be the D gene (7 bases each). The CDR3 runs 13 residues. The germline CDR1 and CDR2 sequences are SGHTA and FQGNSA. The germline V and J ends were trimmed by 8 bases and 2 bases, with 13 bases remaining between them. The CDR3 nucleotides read TGTGCCAGCTTGCAGGGGGGGCCCTACGAGCAGTACTTC. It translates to CASLQGGPYEQYF.

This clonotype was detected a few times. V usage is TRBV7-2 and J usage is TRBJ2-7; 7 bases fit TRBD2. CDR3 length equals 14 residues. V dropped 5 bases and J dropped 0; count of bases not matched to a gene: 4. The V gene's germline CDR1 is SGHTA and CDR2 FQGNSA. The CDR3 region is CASSHSGTSYEQYF. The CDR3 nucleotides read TGTGCCAGCAGCCACAGCGGGACCTCCTACGAGCAGTACTTC.

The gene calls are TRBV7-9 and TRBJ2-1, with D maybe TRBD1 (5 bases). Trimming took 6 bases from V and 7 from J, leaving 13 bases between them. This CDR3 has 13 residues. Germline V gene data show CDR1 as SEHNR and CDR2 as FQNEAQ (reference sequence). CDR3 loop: CASRHPDKNEQFF. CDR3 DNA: TGTGCCAGCAGACACCCGGACAAAAATGAGCAGTTCTTC.

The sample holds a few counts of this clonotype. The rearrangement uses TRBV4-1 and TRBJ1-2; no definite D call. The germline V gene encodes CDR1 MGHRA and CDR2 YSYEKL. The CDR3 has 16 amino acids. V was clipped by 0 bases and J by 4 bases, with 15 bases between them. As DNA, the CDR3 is TGCGCCAGCAGCCAAGAGAGCCAGAAGATGATCTATGGCTACACCTTC. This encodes CASSQESQKMIYGYTF.

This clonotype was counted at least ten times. The CDR3 reads CASSLRWVEGYTF. The CDR3 DNA sequence: TGTGCCAGCAGTTTACGGTGGGTAGAAGGCTACACCTTC. The V call is TRBV12-3 or TRBV12-4, the J call TRBJ1-2, with D unclear. The V end was cut by 2 bases, the J end by 8 bases, with 12 bases between. The CDR3 consists of 13 residues.

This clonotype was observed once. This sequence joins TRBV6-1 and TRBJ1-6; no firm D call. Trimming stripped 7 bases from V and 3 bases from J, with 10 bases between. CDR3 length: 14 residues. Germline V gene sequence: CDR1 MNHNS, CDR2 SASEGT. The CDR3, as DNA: TGTGCCAGCATCTTCAATTTCTATAATTCACCCCTCCACTTT. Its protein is CASIFNFYNSPLHF.

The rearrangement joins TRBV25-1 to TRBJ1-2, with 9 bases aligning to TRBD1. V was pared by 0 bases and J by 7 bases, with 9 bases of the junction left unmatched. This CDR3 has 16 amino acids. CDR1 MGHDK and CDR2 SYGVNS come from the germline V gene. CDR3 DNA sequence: TGTGCCAGCAGTGAATATGGGACAGGGTCGGCGCGTGGCTACACCTTC. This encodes CASSEYGTGSARGYTF.

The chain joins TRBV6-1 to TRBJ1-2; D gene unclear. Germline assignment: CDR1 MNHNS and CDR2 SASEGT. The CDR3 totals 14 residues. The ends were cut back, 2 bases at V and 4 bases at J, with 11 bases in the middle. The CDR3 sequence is CASSETPGPYGYTF. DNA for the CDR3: TGTGCCAGCAGTGAAACCCCAGGACCCTATGGCTACACCTTC.

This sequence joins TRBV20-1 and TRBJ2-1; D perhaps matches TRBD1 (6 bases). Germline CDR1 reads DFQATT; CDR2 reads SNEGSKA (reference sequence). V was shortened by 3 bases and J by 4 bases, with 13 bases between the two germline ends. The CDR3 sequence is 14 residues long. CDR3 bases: TGCAGTGCTAGGGTCGGGACAAGTTACAATGAGCAGTTCTTC. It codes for CSARVGTSYNEQFF.

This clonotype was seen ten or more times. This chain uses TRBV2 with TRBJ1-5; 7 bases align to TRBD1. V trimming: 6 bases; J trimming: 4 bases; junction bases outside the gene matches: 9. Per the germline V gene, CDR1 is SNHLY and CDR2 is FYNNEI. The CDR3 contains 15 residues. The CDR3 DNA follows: TGTGCCAGCAGGCCCGCCGGGACAGTTAATCAGCCCCAGCATTTT. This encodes CASRPAGTVNQPQHF.

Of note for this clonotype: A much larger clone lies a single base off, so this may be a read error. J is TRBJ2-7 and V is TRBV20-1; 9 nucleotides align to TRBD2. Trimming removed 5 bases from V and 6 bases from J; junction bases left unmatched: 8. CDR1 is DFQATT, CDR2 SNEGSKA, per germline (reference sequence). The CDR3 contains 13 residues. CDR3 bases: TGCAGTGCTCCTCTAGCGGGGTACTGCGAGCAGTACTTC. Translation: CSAPLAGYCEQYF.

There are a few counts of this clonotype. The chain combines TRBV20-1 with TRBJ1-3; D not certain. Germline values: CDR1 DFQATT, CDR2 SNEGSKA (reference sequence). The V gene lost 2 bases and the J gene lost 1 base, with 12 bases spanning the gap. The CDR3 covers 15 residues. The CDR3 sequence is CSARSSFESGNTIYF. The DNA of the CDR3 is TGCAGTGCTAGATCTTCCTTCGAGTCTGGAAACACCATATATTTT.

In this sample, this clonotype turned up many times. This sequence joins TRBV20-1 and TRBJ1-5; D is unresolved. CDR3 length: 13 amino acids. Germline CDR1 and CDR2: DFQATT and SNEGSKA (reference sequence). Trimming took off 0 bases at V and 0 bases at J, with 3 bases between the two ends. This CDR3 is CSARDHSNQPQHF. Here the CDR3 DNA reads TGCAGTGCTAGAGATCATAGCAATCAGCCCCAGCATTTT.

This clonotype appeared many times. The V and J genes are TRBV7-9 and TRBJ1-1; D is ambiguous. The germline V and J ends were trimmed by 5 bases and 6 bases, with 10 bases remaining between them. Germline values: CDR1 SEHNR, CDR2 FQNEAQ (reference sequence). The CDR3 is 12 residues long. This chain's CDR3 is CASSAGPAEAFF. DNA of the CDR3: TGTGCCAGCAGCGCCGGGCCAGCTGAAGCTTTCTTT.

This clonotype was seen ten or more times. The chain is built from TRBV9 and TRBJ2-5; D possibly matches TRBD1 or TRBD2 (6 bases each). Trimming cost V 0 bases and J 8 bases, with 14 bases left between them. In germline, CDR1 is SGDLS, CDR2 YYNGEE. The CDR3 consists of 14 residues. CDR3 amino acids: CASSVVGGDGTQYF. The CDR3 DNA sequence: TGTGCCAGCAGCGTAGTCGGGGGCGACGGTACCCAGTACTTC.

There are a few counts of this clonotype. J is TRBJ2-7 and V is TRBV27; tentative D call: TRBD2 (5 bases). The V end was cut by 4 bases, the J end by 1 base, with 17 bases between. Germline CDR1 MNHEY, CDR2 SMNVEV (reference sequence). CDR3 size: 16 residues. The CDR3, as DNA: TGTGCCAGCAGTTCTTGGACCGGGGAAAGGTCCTACGAGCAGTACTTC. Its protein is CASSSWTGERSYEQYF.

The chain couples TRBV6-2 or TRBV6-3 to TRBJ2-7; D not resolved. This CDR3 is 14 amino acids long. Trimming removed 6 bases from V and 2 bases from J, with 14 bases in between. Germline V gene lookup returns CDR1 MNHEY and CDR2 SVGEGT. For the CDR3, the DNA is TGTGCCAGCAGGCAGAGGACGGCCACCTACGAGCAGTACTTC. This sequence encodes CASRQRTATYEQYF.

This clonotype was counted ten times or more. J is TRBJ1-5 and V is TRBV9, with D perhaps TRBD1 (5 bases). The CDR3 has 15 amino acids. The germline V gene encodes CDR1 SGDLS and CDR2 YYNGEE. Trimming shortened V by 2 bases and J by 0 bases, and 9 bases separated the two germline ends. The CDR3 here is CASSVQGLSNQPQHF. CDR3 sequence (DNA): TGTGCCAGCAGCGTCCAGGGCCTTAGCAATCAGCCCCAGCATTTT.